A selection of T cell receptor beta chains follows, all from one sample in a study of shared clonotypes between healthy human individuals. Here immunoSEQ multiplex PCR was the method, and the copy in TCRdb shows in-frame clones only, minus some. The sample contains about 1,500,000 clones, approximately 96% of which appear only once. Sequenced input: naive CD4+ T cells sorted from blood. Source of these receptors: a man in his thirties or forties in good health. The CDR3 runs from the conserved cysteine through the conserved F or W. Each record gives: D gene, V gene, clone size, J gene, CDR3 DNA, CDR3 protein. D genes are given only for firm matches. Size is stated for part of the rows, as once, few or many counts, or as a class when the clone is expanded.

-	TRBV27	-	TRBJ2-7	TGTGCCAGCAGTTTATCTTGGGATCTCCTAGCGGAGCAGTACTTC	CASSLSWDLLAEQYF
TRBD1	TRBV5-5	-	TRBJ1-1	TGTGCCAGCAGTTCCAGGGGGCTCACTGAAGCTTTCTTT	CASSSRGLTEAFF
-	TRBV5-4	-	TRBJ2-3	TGTGCCAGCAGCAAGGACTCCACGGATACGCAGTATTTT	CASSKDSTDTQYF
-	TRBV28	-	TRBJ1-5	TGTGCCAGCAGTTTAATCTCGGTTCAGCCCCAGCATTTT	CASSLISVQPQHF
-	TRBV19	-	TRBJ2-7	TGTGCCAGTAGTATCTCCGAGAAGCAGTACTTC	CASSISEKQYF
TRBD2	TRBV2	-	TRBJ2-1	TGTGCCAGCAGTGAAGAAAGCGGGGGGAAATACAATGAGCAGTTCTTC	CASSEESGGKYNEQFF
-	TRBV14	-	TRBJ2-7	TGTGCCAGCAGCCCCTTTCTCCCCAGCAGCCGAACCTACGAGCAGTACTTC	CASSPFLPSSRTYEQYF
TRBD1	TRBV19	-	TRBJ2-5	TGTGCCAGTAGTTGGACAGGGCGTAAGTCAGAGACCCAGTACTTC	CASSWTGRKSETQYF
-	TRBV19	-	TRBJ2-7	TGTGCCAGTAGTACCCGGGCCAGTTCCTACGAGCAGTACTTC	CASSTRASSYEQYF
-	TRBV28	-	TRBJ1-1	TGTGCCAGCAGGTCCCAGGGCACTGAAGCTTTCTTT	CASRSQGTEAFF
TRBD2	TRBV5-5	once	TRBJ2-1	TGTGCCAGCAGTCCCTATCGGACTAGCATCTACAATGAGCAGTTCTTC	CASSPYRTSIYNEQFF
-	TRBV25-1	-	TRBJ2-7	TGTGCCAGCAGTGAACCCGGGGATACCTACGAGCAGTACTTC	CASSEPGDTYEQYF
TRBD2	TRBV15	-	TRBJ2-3	TGTGCCACCAGCAGAGATTTTTGGGGGGGGAATACGCAGTATTTT	CATSRDFWGGNTQYF
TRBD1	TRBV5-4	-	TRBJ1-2	TGTGCCAGCAGGAGGGACAGCTCTACCTACACCTTC	CASRRDSSTYTF
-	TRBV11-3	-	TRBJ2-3	TGTGCCAGCGGGGCGGAGGGAACAGATACGCAGTATTTT	CASGAEGTDTQYF
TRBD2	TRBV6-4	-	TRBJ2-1	TGTGCCAGCAGTCTTGCCGGGACTAGGCATCTCAATGAGCAGTTCTTC	CASSLAGTRHLNEQFF
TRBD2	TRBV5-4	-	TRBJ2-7	TGTGCCAGCAGCTCGGGACTAGGAGACGAGCAGTACTTC	CASSSGLGDEQYF
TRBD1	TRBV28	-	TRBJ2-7	TGTGCCAGCGGCACCGTTCGACAGGGCGCCTACGAGCAGTACTTC	CASGTVRQGAYEQYF
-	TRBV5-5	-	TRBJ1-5	TGTGCCAGCCTTCCCGTTCAGGGAATCATTGGCAATCAGCCCCAGCATTTT	CASLPVQGIIGNQPQHF